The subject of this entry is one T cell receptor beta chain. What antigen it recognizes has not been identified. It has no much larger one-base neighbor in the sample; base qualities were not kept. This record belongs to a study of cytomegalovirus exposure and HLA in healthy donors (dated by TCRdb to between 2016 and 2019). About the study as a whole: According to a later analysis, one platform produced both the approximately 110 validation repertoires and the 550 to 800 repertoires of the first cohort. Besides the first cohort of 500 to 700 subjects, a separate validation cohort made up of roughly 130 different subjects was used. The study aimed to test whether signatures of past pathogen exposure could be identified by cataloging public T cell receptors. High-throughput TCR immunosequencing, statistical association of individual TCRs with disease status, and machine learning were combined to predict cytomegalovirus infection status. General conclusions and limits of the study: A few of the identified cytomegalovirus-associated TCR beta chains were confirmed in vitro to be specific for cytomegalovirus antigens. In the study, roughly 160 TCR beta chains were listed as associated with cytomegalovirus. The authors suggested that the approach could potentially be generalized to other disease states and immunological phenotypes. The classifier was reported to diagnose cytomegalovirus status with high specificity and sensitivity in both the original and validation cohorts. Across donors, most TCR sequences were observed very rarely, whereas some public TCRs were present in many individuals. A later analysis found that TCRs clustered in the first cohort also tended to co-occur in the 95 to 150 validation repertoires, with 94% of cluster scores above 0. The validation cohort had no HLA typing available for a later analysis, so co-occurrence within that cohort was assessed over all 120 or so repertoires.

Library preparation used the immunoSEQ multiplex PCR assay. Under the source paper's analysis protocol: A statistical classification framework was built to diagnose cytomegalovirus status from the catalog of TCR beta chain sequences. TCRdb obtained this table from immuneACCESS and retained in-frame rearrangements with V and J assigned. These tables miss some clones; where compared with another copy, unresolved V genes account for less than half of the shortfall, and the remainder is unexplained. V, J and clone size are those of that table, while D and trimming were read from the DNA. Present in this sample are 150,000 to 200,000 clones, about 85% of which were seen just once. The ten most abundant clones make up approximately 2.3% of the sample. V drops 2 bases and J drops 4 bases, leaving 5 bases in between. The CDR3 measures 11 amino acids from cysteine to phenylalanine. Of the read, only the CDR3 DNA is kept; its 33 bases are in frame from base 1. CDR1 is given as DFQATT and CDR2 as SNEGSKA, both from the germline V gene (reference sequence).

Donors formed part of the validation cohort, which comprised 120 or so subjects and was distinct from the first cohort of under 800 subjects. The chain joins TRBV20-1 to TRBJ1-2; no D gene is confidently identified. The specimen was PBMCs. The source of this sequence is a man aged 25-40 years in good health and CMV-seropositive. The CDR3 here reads CSARHVYGYTF. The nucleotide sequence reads TGCAGTGCTAGACATGTCTATGGCTACACCTTC.